Listed here are 32 T cell receptor beta chains from one sample, sequenced in a study of low-dose radiotherapy and immunotherapy resistance in tumors. Both TCRalpha and TCRbeta chains were reverse transcribed with V-gene-specific primers. TCR amplification used 20 to 25 PCR cycles, a constant-region primer and a V-primer adapter. TCRdb reprocessed the reads with MiXCR, giving one entry per CDR3 protein. The sample contains 35,000 to 50,000 distinct CDR3 sequences, roughly 28% of which appear only once. The time point: before trial treatment. The material was PBMCs, obtained before treatment. These receptors all stem from a male donor with gallbladder cancer.

At least ten counts were recorded for this clonotype. The J gene is TRBJ2-7, the V gene TRBV27; 10 nucleotides match TRBD1. Germline trimming cut 2 bases from V and 7 bases from J; bases unmatched to any gene: 11. CDR1 and CDR2 (germline): MNHEY, SMNVEV (reference sequence). The CDR3 runs 16 residues. The CDR3 spells CASSLQAPGQGKEQYF. For the CDR3, the DNA is TGTGCCAGCAGTTTACAGGCCCCGGGACAGGGGAAAGAGCAGTACTTC.

This clonotype was found many times. The chain recombines TRBV30 with TRBJ1-5; perhaps TRBD1 as D (6 bases). Germline CDR1 is GTSNPN and CDR2 is SVGIG (reference sequence). Trimming shortened V by 5 bases and J by 0 bases, and 11 bases separated the two germline ends. The CDR3 consists of 14 residues. The CDR3 nucleotides read TGTGCCTGGGCAAGGGGGACTAGCAATCAGCCCCAGCATTTT. Protein product: CAWARGTSNQPQHF.

Ten or more counts support this clonotype. An end of the junction differs from the germline gene, which may be a read error. The V gene is TRBV6-2 or TRBV6-3, the J gene TRBJ2-5, with D perhaps assigned TRBD1 or TRBD2 (6 bases each). The CDR3 contains 14 residues. The germline V gene has CDR1 MNHEY and CDR2 SVGEGT. The DNA of the CDR3 is TGTGCCAGCAGTTACTTGGGGGCGGGGAGATCGATGGACTTC. Residues: CASSYLGAGRSMDF.

This chain uses TRBV2 with TRBJ2-5, with 7 bases matching TRBD2. Germline assignment: CDR1 SNHLY and CDR2 FYNNEI. The CDR3 contains 14 residues. Trimming at V came to 11 bases and at J to 7 bases, leaving 16 bases not matched to a gene. The CDR3 nucleotides read TGTGCCTCCTTGGCTAGCGGATCACCAGGGACCCAGTACTTC. This sequence encodes CASLASGSPGTQYF.

Details on this clonotype: A far larger clone is only one base removed, so a read error is likely. CDR3 sequence reads: CASSHRNLDLREQYF. The CDR3, as DNA: TGTGCCAGCAGTCACCGCAACCTGGACCTCCGCGAGCAGTACTTC. This chain uses TRBV27 with TRBJ2-7, with D unclear. Germline CDR1 and CDR2: MNHEY and SMNVEV (reference sequence). The germline V and J ends were trimmed by 5 bases and 6 bases, with 20 bases remaining between them. CDR3 length: 15 amino acids.

This clonotype was counted ten times or more. A read error may account for a junction end that differs from germline. V usage is TRBV4-1 and J usage is TRBJ2-7; TRBD2 matches at 10 bases. The germline V gene encodes CDR1 MGHRA and CDR2 YSYEKL. The CDR3 consists of 16 residues. CDR3 protein: CASSQEVAGGPHEQYF. The CDR3 bases are TGTGCCAGCAGCCAAGAAGTAGCGGGAGGCCCCCACGAGCAGTACTTC.

This clonotype was found a few times. The rearrangement uses TRBV2 and TRBJ2-3, with TRBD1 matching over 8 bases. The germline V gene has CDR1 SNHLY and CDR2 FYNNEI. The CDR3 is made up of 14 amino acids. V was clipped by 8 bases and J by 0 bases; unmatched bases: 4. CDR3 amino acids: CASQGAQSTDTQYF. CDR3 coding DNA: TGTGCCAGCCAGGGGGCACAGAGCACAGATACGCAGTATTTT. Full variable domain (rest looked up from reference TRBV2 and TRBJ2-3): EPEVTQTPSHQVTQMGQEVILRCVPISNHLYFYWYRQILGQKVEFLVSFYNNEISEKSEIFDDQFSVERPDGSNFTLKIRSTKLEDSAMYFCASQGAQSTDTQYFGPGTRLTVL.

V gene TRBV29-1 combines with J gene TRBJ2-2; possibly TRBD1 or TRBD2 for D (5 bases each). Deletions cut 6 bases from V and 4 bases from J, with 15 bases between. CDR3 length: 14 residues. CDR1 and CDR2 from the germline V gene are SQVTM and ANQGSEA. The CDR3 sequence is CSVAPGHGTGELFF. The DNA for the CDR3 is TGCAGCGTAGCCCCGGGGCATGGCACCGGGGAGCTGTTTTTT.

This clonotype was picked up many times. The rearrangement joins TRBV3-1 to TRBJ1-3; D gene uncertain. This CDR3 comprises 13 residues. Between the trimmed V and J ends, which lost 7 bases and 2 bases, there was a span of 9 bases. CDR1 is LGHDT and CDR2 is YNNKEL in the germline V gene (reference sequence). This CDR3 reads CASTPLAGNTIYF. DNA for the CDR3: TGTGCCAGCACCCCACTCGCTGGAAACACCATATATTTT.

This clonotype is judged medium-sized. This rearrangement joins TRBV19 to TRBJ1-5, with TRBD1 as a possible D gene (5 bases). With 4 bases removed from V and 0 bases from J, the gap between germline ends came to 10 bases. This CDR3 region has 15 residues. Germline assignment: CDR1 LNHDA and CDR2 SQIVND (reference sequence). CDR3 DNA: TGTGCCAGTAGTACCGGGACGACTAGCAATCAGCCCCAGCATTTT. Translating gives CASSTGTTSNQPQHF.

This clonotype has a count of ten or more. The V and J genes are TRBV7-9 and TRBJ2-3; D uncertain. CDR3 size: 12 residues. V was clipped by 5 bases and J by 4 bases, with 7 bases between them. Germline loops: CDR1 SEHNR, CDR2 FQNEAQ (reference sequence). CDR3 nucleotide sequence: TGTGCCAGCAGCCGCGAGTCAGATACGCAGTATTTT. Protein: CASSRESDTQYF.

This clonotype was found a few times. The V and J genes are TRBV13 and TRBJ1-6; D is undetermined. CDR1 PRHDT and CDR2 FYEKMQ come from the germline V gene (reference sequence). The CDR3 extends over 10 amino acids. The V and J ends lost 7 bases and 10 bases respectively, with 5 bases between them. The chain's CDR3 is CASKGSPLHF. DNA for the CDR3: TGTGCCAGCAAGGGCTCACCCCTCCACTTT.

This clonotype occurred many times. This sequence joins TRBV5-1 and TRBJ2-3; 8 bases agree with TRBD1. The CDR3 has 14 residues. V gave up 4 bases and J gave up 5 bases; unmatched junction bases: 6. Germline CDR1 SGHRS, CDR2 YFSETQ. In DNA form, the CDR3 reads TGCGCCAGCAGCACCGGACAGGGTATAGATACGCAGTATTTT. Encoded protein: CASSTGQGIDTQYF.

A few counts support this clonotype. The genes are TRBV19 and TRBJ2-3; D might be TRBD1 or TRBD2, each matching 6 bases. Germline assignment: CDR1 LNHDA and CDR2 SQIVND (reference sequence). This CDR3 is built from 16 residues. V shed 5 bases and J shed 1 base, with 16 bases lying between them. This CDR3 is CASSRGLGGRTDTQYF. CDR3 DNA: TGTGCCAGTAGTCGCGGTTTGGGGGGCCGCACAGATACGCAGTATTTT.

The V call is TRBV5-4, the J call TRBJ2-7; 11 nucleotides match TRBD2. The CDR3 spans 15 residues. After removal of 3 bases from V and 6 bases from J, the junction contained 8 bases not matched to a gene. Per the germline V gene, CDR1 is SGHNT and CDR2 is YYREEE (reference sequence). The CDR3 coding sequence is TGTGCCAGCAGCTCCCAACTAGCGGGAGTTGGCGAGCAGTACTTC. Translated: CASSSQLAGVGEQYF.

This clonotype came up a few times. With a far larger clone one base away, a read error is the likely cause. V gene TRBV7-2 combines with J gene TRBJ2-7; a possible D gene is TRBD2 (6 bases). The CDR3 has 15 residues. Deletions cut 4 bases from V and 7 bases from J, with 20 bases between. The germline gives CDR1 SGHTA, CDR2 FQGNSA. The CDR3 DNA sequence: TGTGCCAGCAGCTCCATGGCGGGACCTTACAATGAGCAGTACTTC. Residues: CASSSMAGPYNEQYF.

The sample holds many counts of this clonotype. CDR3 nucleotides: TGTGCCAGCAGCCGGGGAGAGGCACGGTCGTTCTATGGCTACACCTTC. It encodes CASSRGEARSFYGYTF. V gene TRBV13 combines with J gene TRBJ1-2; D gene ambiguous. The germline V gene has CDR1 PRHDT and CDR2 FYEKMQ (reference sequence). The CDR3 extends over 16 amino acids. The V end lost 5 bases, the J end lost 4 bases, and 20 bases lay between the germline ends. Supplemented by reference TRBV13 and TRBJ1-2, the full variable domain reads AAGVIQSPRHLIKEKRETATLKCYPIPRHDTVYWYQQGPGQDPQFLISFYEKMQSDKGSIPDRFSAQQFSDYHSELNMSSLELGDSALYFCASSRGEARSFYGYTFGSGTRLTVV.

This clonotype was counted ten times or more. The V and J genes are TRBV18 and TRBJ1-2; D is possibly TRBD1 (6 bases). The CDR3 is 15 residues long. Trimming removed 3 bases at V and 8 bases at J, with 19 bases between. The germline V gene encodes CDR1 KGHSH and CDR2 LQKENI. In DNA, the CDR3 is TGTGCCAGCTCACCCATGACAGGTCGGGACCCGGGCTACACCTTC. It codes for CASSPMTGRDPGYTF.

This clonotype was seen a few times. The chain has TRBV5-1 and TRBJ2-2; the D call may be TRBD1 or TRBD2 (5 bases each). Trimming cost V 6 bases and J 6 bases, with 15 bases left between them. Germline V gene sequence: CDR1 SGHRS, CDR2 YFSETQ. The CDR3 extends over 14 amino acids. As DNA, the CDR3 is TGCGCCAGCAAGAAACTCGGGGCTGCCGGGGAGCTGTTTTTT. This codes for CASKKLGAAGELFF.

This clonotype was found many times. The chain employs TRBV20-1 and TRBJ2-1; 8 positions match TRBD2. Germline assignment: CDR1 DFQATT and CDR2 SNEGSKA (reference sequence). The ends lost 0 bases at V and 3 bases at J; junction bases unmatched: 7. There are 16 residues in the CDR3. The CDR3 region is CSARELRTSFYNEQFF. DNA of the CDR3: TGCAGTGCTAGAGAGTTAAGGACTAGCTTCTACAATGAGCAGTTCTTC.

This clonotype was found many times. V gene TRBV29-1 combines with J gene TRBJ2-1; the D gene is possibly TRBD1 (6 bases). In germline, CDR1 is SQVTM, CDR2 ANQGSEA. The CDR3 loop spans 14 amino acids. V gave up 4 bases and J gave up 8 bases, with 18 bases separating them. The CDR3: CSVGGTFSNDEQFF. The CDR3 coding sequence is TGCAGCGTTGGGGGGACATTTAGTAACGATGAGCAGTTCTTC.

V usage is TRBV5-1 and J usage is TRBJ2-7, with TRBD2 matching 11 bases. V was pared by 5 bases and J by 2 bases, with 6 bases of the junction left unmatched. Germline loops: CDR1 SGHRS, CDR2 YFSETQ. CDR3 length equals 15 residues. The CDR3 DNA follows: TGCGCCAGCAGTCGACTAGCGGGGCCCCCCTACGAGCAGTACTTC. Translating gives CASSRLAGPPYEQYF.

There are a few counts of this clonotype. It may be a read error: a sequence one base away is much more abundant. The chain employs TRBV7-9 and TRBJ2-7, with 10 nucleotides matching TRBD1. CDR3 length: 14 amino acids. Per the germline V gene, CDR1 is SEHNR and CDR2 is FQNEAQ (reference sequence). Unmatched junction bases numbered 8, after V lost 7 bases and J lost 5 bases. The CDR3: CASTVGQGLHEQYF. In nucleotides, the CDR3 is TGTGCCAGCACCGTGGGACAGGGGCTCCACGAGCAGTACTTC.

At least ten counts were recorded for this clonotype. This chain links TRBV5-1 with TRBJ1-1; 12 bases match TRBD1. The CDR3 covers 16 residues. The V gene's germline CDR1 is SGHRS and CDR2 YFSETQ. V was clipped by 4 bases and J by 4 bases; unmatched bases: 8. The CDR3 spells CASSTAGTGGGTEAFF. The CDR3 DNA is TGCGCCAGCAGCACGGCCGGGACAGGGGGCGGCACTGAAGCTTTCTTT.

At least ten counts were recorded for this clonotype. The chain links TRBV5-1 to TRBJ1-3, with TRBD1 identical over 7 bases. Germline V gene sequence: CDR1 SGHRS, CDR2 YFSETQ. J gave up 2 bases and V 3 bases, and 11 bases lay outside the gene matches. The CDR3 runs 17 residues. The CDR3: CASSSGTGQSAGNTIYF. For the CDR3, the DNA is TGCGCCAGCAGCTCCGGAACGGGACAGTCAGCTGGAAACACCATATATTTT.

This clonotype appeared many times. The chain combines TRBV20-1 with TRBJ2-2, with 9 bases lining up with TRBD2. Germline V CDR1 and CDR2: DFQATT, SNEGSKA (reference sequence). V shed 3 bases and J 1 base; nucleotides not matched to a gene: 3. This CDR3 comprises 15 residues. The CDR3 DNA is TGCAGTGCTAGGCCTAGCGGGATGAACACCGGGGAGCTGTTTTTT. Protein sequence: CSARPSGMNTGELFF.

This clonotype was counted ten times or more. CDR3 sequence reads: CASSLNGRSITDTQYF. The CDR3 nucleotides are TGTGCCAGCAGTTTAAATGGTAGAAGTATCACAGATACGCAGTATTTT. V gene TRBV28 combines with J gene TRBJ2-3; no definite D call. Per germline, CDR1 MDHEN and CDR2 SYDVKM. Trimming cost V 2 bases and J 2 bases, with 14 bases left between them. The CDR3 is 16 amino acids.

Concerning this clonotype: At one boundary the junction diverges from the germline segment, which might be a read error. CDR3 sequence reads: CSARGRGSIYEQCF. The CDR3 DNA is TGCAGTGCTAGAGGGAGAGGGTCAATCTACGAGCAGTGCTTC. The V and J genes are TRBV20-1 and TRBJ2-7, with D perhaps TRBD2 (5 bases). The CDR3 totals 14 residues. Germline lookup yields CDR1 DFQATT and CDR2 SNEGSKA (reference sequence).

This clonotype was observed many times. The V gene is TRBV5-6, the J gene TRBJ1-2, with TRBD1 matching 7 bases. Germline CDR1 reads SGHDT; CDR2 reads YYEEEE. Trimming removed 4 bases from V and 5 bases from J; junction bases left unmatched: 8. This CDR3 region has 14 residues. For the CDR3, the DNA is TGTGCCAGCAGCGACGACAGGGTACCTTATGGCTACACCTTC. Translation: CASSDDRVPYGYTF. Variable domain in full (rest from reference TRBV5-6 and TRBJ1-2): DAGVTQSPTHLIKTRGQQVTLRCSPKSGHDTVSWYQQALGQGPQFIFQYYEEEERQRGNFPDRFSGHQFPNYSSELNVNALLLGDSALYLCASSDDRVPYGYTFGSGTRLTVV.

The chain couples TRBV5-3 to TRBJ2-3, with 7 bases that match TRBD2. TRBV5-3 is flagged as an ORF with uncertain function. The length of the CDR3 is 16 residues. J lost 1 base, V lost 6 bases, and 11 bases had no gene match. The CDR3 sequence: CARIRKRDLRTDTQYF. The DNA for the CDR3 is TGTGCCAGAATCAGAAAGCGGGATCTACGCACAGATACGCAGTATTTT.

V is TRBV11-1 and J is TRBJ2-7; D possibly corresponds to TRBD1 (5 bases). Germline CDR1 reads SGHAT; CDR2 reads FQDESV (reference sequence). The ends were cut back, 4 bases at V and 0 bases at J, with 13 bases in the middle. The CDR3 totals 15 residues. CDR3: CASSSVTENSYEQYF. CDR3 in DNA: TGTGCCAGCAGCTCTGTGACAGAGAACTCCTACGAGCAGTACTTC.

This clonotype is medium-sized. The chain combines TRBV28 with TRBJ2-3; TRBD2 aligns across 11 bases. The CDR3 length is 16 residues. The germline V gene encodes CDR1 MDHEN and CDR2 SYDVKM. Unmatched junction bases numbered 4, after V lost 5 bases and J lost 0 bases. Here the CDR3 DNA reads TGTGCCAGCAGTCCCGGGACTAGCGGAAGCACAGATACGCAGTATTTT. Its protein is CASSPGTSGSTDTQYF.